What follows are 3 T cell receptor beta chains derived from one specimen sequenced in a study of CXCR3-negative and CXCR3-positive naive CD8 T cells. Via 5' RACE with UMI labels, TRB cDNA libraries were prepared. TCRdb reworked the 5' RACE reads into one entry per CDR3 protein, no DNA. The table lists 130,000 or so distinct CDR3 sequences, with approximately 0.29% in the top ten. Input material: naive CXCR3- CD8+ T cells from blood. Indicated subset: CD45RO-CCR7+CD27+CD95- naive CD8+ T cells lacking CXCR3 (TNR3-). The receptor set was obtained from a human donor in good health. Some clones in this sample may be carry-over from other donors' samples.

The V call is TRBV28, the J call TRBJ1-2; the TRBD1 assignment by TCRdb is unverifiable without DNA. Germline V lookup: CDR1 MDHEN, CDR2 SYDVKM. The CDR3 sequence is 14 residues long. The CDR3 spells CASSSRDFRGGYTF.

The chain recombines TRBV27 with TRBJ1-1. CDR3 size: 15 residues. Germline V gives CDR1 MNHEY, CDR2 SMNVEV (reference sequence). This chain's CDR3 is CASSLSTVVNTEAFF.

CDR3 sequence: CASSFAGYTDTQYF. The chain has TRBV12-3 or TRBV12-4 and TRBJ2-3. There are 14 residues in the CDR3.